This record covers a single T cell receptor beta chain. What it binds is unknown. The primer mix had 60 Vbeta and 13 Jbeta primers. Assay used: immunoSEQ multiplex PCR; TCRdb lists only in-frame clones, some missing. Of approximately 190,000 clones in the sample, approximately 85% are singletons; the top ten hold about 0.78%. The sample is drawn from a study of cytomegalovirus exposure and HLA in healthy donors. Study outcomes and limitations: The Asian-associated ancestry cluster reportedly had fewer N-insertions than the 666-donor mean in a later analysis.

CDR1 and CDR2 from the germline V gene are SNHLY and FYNNEI. The CDR3 is 12 amino acids. Material for sequencing was PBMCs. This chain links TRBV2 with TRBJ2-5, with a tentative D call TRBD1 (6 bases). The TCR sequence derives from a woman aged 18-30 years in good health and CMV-seronegative. CDR3 coding DNA: TGTTCCCTATCAGGGGTCAGGGAGACCCAGTACTTC. Translating it yields CSLSGVRETQYF.